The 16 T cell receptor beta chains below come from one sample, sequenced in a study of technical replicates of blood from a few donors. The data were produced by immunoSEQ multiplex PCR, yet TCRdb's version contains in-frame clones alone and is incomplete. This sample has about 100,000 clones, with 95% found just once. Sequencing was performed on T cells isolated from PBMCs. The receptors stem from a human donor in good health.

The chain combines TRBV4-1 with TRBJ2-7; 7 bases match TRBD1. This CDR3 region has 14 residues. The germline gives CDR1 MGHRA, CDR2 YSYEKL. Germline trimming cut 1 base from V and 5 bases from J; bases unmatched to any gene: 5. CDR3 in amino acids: CASSQGTGADEQYF. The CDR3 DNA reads TGCGCCAGCAGCCAAGGGACAGGCGCCGACGAGCAGTACTTC.

The CDR3 coding sequence is TGTGCCAGCAGCCTACTACCCTCCAATACGCAGTATTTT. Translation: CASSLLPSNTQYF. The rearrangement links TRBV7-6 to TRBJ2-3; D is uncertain. V was pared by 5 bases and J by 7 bases, with 13 bases between. Per the germline V gene, CDR1 is SGHVS and CDR2 is FNYEAQ. This CDR3 spans 13 amino acids.

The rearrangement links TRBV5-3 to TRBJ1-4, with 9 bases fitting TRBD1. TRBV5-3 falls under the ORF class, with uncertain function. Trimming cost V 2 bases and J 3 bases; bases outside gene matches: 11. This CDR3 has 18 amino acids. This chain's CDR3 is CARSFNRDREFPNEKLFF. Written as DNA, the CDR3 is TGTGCCAGAAGCTTTAACAGGGACAGGGAATTTCCTAATGAAAAACTGTTTTTT.

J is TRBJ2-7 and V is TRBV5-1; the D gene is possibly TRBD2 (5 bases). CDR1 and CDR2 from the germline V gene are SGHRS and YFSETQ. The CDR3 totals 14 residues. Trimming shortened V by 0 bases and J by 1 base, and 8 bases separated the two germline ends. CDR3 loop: CASSLVEGSYEQYF. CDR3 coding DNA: TGCGCCAGCAGCTTGGTCGAGGGATCCTACGAGCAGTACTTC.

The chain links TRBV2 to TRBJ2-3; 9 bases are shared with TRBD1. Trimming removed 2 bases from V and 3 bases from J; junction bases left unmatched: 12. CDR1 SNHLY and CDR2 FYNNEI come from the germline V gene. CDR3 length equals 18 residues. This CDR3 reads CASSESRTGTGWTDTQYF. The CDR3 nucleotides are TGTGCCAGCAGTGAATCCCGGACCGGGACAGGGTGGACAGATACGCAGTATTTT.

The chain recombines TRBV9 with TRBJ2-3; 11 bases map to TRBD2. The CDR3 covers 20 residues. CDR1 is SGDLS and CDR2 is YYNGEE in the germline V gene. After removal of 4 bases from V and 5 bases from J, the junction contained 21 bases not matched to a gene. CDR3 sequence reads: CASSLPGQGRLTSGVDTQYF. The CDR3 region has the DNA TGTGCCAGCAGCCTCCCCGGACAGGGAAGGTTGACTAGCGGGGTAGATACGCAGTATTTT.

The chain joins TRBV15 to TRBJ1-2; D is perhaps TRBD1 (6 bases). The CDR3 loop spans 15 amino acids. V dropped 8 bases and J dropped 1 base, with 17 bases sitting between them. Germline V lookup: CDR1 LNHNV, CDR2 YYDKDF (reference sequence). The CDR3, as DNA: TGTGCCACCGAGGACAGATCCCTCCTTAACTATGGCTACACCTTC. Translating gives CATEDRSLLNYGYTF.

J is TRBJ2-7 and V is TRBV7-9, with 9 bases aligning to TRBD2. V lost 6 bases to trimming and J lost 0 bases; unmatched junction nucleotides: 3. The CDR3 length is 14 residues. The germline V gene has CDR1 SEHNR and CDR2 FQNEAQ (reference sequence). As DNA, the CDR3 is TGTGCCAGCAGGGCGGGGGGGAGCTCCTACGAGCAGTACTTC. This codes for CASRAGGSSYEQYF.

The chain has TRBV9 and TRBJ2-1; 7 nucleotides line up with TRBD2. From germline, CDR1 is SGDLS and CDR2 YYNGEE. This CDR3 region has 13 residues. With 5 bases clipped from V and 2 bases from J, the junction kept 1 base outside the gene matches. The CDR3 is CASSTSAYNEQFF. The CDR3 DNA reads TGTGCCAGCAGTACTAGCGCCTACAATGAGCAGTTCTTC. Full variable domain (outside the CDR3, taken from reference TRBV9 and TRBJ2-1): DSGVTQTPKHLITATGQRVTLRCSPRSGDLSVYWYQQSLDQGLQFLIQYYNGEERAKGNILERFSAQQFPDLHSELNLSSLELGDSALYFCASSTSAYNEQFFGPGTRLTVL.

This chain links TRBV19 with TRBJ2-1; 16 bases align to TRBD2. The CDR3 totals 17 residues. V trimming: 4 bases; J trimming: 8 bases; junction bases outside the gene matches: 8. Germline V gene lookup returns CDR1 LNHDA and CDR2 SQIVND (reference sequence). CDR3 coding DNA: TGTGCCAGTAGTACGGGGACTAGCGGGGGGGCTAACGATGAGCAGTTCTTC. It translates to CASSTGTSGGANDEQFF.

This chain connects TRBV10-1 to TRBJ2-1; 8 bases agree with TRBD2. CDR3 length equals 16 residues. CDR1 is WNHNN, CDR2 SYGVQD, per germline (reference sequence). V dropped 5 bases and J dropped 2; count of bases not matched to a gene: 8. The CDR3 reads CASSPGLGGPYNEQFF. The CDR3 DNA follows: TGCGCCAGCAGTCCGGGACTAGGAGGCCCCTACAATGAGCAGTTCTTC.

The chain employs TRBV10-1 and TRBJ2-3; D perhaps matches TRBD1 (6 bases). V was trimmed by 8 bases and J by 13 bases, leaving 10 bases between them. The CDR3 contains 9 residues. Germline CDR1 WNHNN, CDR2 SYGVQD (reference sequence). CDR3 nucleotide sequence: TGCGCCAGCGACAGGCGTGAGTATTTT. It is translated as CASDRREYF.

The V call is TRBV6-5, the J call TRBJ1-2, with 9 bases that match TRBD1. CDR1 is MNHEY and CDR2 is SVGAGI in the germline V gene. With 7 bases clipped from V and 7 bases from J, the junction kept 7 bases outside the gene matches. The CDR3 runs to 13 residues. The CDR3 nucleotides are TGTGCCAGCACCGACCGGGACAGGGTTGGCTACACCTTC. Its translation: CASTDRDRVGYTF.

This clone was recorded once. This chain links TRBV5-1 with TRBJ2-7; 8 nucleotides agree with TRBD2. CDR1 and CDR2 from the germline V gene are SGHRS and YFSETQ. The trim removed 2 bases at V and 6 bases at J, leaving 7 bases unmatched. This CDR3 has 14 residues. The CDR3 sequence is CASSFGAGGREQYF. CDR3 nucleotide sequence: TGCGCCAGCAGCTTTGGCGCGGGAGGTCGCGAGCAGTACTTC.

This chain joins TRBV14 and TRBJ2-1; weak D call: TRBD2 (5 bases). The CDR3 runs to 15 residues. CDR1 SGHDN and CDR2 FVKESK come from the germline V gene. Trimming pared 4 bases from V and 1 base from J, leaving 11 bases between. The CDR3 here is CASSPGLPSYNEQFF. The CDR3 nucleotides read TGTGCCAGCAGCCCCGGACTGCCTTCCTACAATGAGCAGTTCTTC.

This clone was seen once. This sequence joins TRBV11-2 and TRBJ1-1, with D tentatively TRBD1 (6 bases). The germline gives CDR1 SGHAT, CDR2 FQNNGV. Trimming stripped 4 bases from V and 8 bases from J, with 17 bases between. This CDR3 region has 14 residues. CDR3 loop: CASSWTDSHSEAFF. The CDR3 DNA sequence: TGTGCCAGCAGCTGGACGGACAGTCACTCCGAAGCTTTCTTT.